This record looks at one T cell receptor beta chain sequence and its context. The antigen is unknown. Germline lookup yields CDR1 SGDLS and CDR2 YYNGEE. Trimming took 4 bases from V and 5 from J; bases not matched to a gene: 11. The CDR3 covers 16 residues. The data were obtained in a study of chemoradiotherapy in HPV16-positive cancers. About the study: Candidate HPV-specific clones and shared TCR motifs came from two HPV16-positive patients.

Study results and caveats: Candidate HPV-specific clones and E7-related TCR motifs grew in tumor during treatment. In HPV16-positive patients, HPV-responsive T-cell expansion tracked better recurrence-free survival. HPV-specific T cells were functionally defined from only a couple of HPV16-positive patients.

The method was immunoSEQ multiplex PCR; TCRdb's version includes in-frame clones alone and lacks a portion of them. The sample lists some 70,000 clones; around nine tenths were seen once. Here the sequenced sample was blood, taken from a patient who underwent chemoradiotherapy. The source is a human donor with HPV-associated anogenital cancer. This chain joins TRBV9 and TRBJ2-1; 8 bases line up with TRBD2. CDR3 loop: CASSSPRGGRDNEQFF. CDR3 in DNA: TGTGCCAGCAGCAGCCCCCGCGGGGGGCGCGACAATGAGCAGTTCTTC.